One sample yielded the 23 T cell receptor beta chains listed below, sequenced in a study of CD4 T cells in relation to SARS-CoV-2 and coronaviruses (TCRdb year 2021). Libraries were constructed by the immunoSEQ multiplex PCR assay. The clones in this table, taken by TCRdb from immuneACCESS, are in-frame only. Not every clone is retained; where verified, under half of the shortfall comes from an unresolved V gene, and the cause of the rest is unknown. Recorded for this sample are some 65,000 clones; about 87% of them occurred a single time. The ten top clones hold roughly 1.5% of the sample. CD4+ T cells from unexposed donors were collected before the COVID-19 pandemic (2011-2018). Sequencing input: memory CD4+ T cells from PBMCs. The sample's cell subset or site, from its label and the paper: memory (non-naive) CD4+ T cells. The receptors shown here come from a human donor in good health.

V and J are TRBV18 and TRBJ1-1; D is unresolved. The CDR3 runs 15 residues. The V gene lost 2 bases and the J gene lost 0 bases, with 10 bases spanning the gap. The germline V gene encodes CDR1 KGHSH and CDR2 LQKENI. CDR3: CASSPSLQMNTEAFF. The CDR3 DNA is TGTGCCAGCTCACCATCCCTTCAGATGAACACTGAAGCTTTCTTT.

V and J are TRBV10-3 and TRBJ2-3; D not resolved. V was cut by 6 bases and J by 0 bases, with 10 bases left in between. The CDR3 is 14 amino acids. Per germline, CDR1 ENHRY and CDR2 SYGVKD. CDR3 coding DNA: TGTGCCATCAGCTCGACTGACAGCACAGATACGCAGTATTTT. The encoded protein is CAISSTDSTDTQYF.

The chain recombines TRBV28 with TRBJ1-2; no definite D call. The CDR3 loop spans 13 amino acids. V dropped 11 bases and J dropped 2 bases, with 15 bases sitting between them. Germline assignment: CDR1 MDHEN and CDR2 SYDVKM. The CDR3 here is CACREIHNYGYTF. CDR3 coding DNA: TGTGCCTGCCGGGAAATCCACAACTATGGCTACACCTTC.

J is TRBJ2-5 and V is TRBV28; possibly TRBD2 for D (6 bases). The CDR3 contains 14 residues. V was clipped by 3 bases and J by 4 bases, with 12 bases between them. Germline V gene sequence: CDR1 MDHEN, CDR2 SYDVKM. CDR3 coding DNA: TGTGCCAGCAGTTTGGAGGGCGGAGTAGAGACCCAGTACTTC. Translation gives CASSLEGGVETQYF.

V is TRBV24-1 and J is TRBJ2-2; TRBD1 agrees at 10 bases. This CDR3 comprises 16 residues. CDR1 and CDR2 (germline): KGHDR, SFDVKD. J was trimmed by 6 bases and V by 5 bases; bases with no gene match: 8. CDR3 loop: CATSAWTGGYAGELFF. In DNA, the CDR3 is TGTGCCACCAGTGCCTGGACAGGGGGGTATGCCGGGGAGCTGTTTTTT.

In DNA, the CDR3 is TGCGCCAGCAGCTTGGAGACTTGGGACAATGAGCAGTTCTTC. It codes for CASSLETWDNEQFF. J is TRBJ2-1 and V is TRBV5-1; no definite D call. The CDR3 sequence is 14 residues long. Germline CDR1 SGHRS, CDR2 YFSETQ. V was trimmed by 0 bases and J by 5 bases, leaving 9 bases between them.

The chain couples TRBV10-3 to TRBJ1-1, with D hard to call. V was clipped by 3 bases and J by 6 bases, with 11 bases between them. CDR3 size: 13 residues. Germline lookup yields CDR1 ENHRY and CDR2 SYGVKD. CDR3 nucleotides: TGTGCCATCAGTGAATTTCGGGGTTCTGAAGCTTTCTTT. Protein: CAISEFRGSEAFF.

The chain joins TRBV28 to TRBJ1-2; D is perhaps TRBD1 (5 bases). With 7 bases removed from V and 3 bases from J, the gap between germline ends came to 15 bases. Germline V gives CDR1 MDHEN, CDR2 SYDVKM. The CDR3 spans 14 residues. In DNA form, the CDR3 reads TGTGCCAGCACCCAAGGACGGGGGTACTATGGCTACACCTTC. This encodes CASTQGRGYYGYTF.

The rearrangement uses TRBV24-1 and TRBJ2-3; D remains ambiguous. CDR1 KGHDR and CDR2 SFDVKD come from the germline V gene. The CDR3 is 13 residues long. V dropped 4 bases and J dropped 2 bases, with 6 bases sitting between them. The CDR3 nucleotides read TGTGCCACCAGTGAGAGCAACACAGATACGCAGTATTTT. Amino acids: CATSESNTDTQYF.

This clone was counted a few times. This sequence joins TRBV27 and TRBJ1-5; D call uncertain. This CDR3 contains 15 residues. The germline V and J ends were trimmed by 6 bases and 0 bases, with 12 bases remaining between them. CDR1 MNHEY and CDR2 SMNVEV come from the germline V gene (reference sequence). CDR3 bases: TGTGCCAGCAGGCCTACGTATTATAGCAATCAGCCCCAGCATTTT. Its translation is CASRPTYYSNQPQHF.

The table lists this clone with a few counts. The J gene is TRBJ1-5, the V gene TRBV7-9; weak D call: TRBD1 (6 bases). V lost 5 bases to trimming and J lost 5 bases, with 13 bases between them. This CDR3 contains 14 residues. Germline assignment: CDR1 SEHNR and CDR2 FQNEAQ (reference sequence). CDR3 in DNA: TGTGCCAGCAGCGGGGGGCAGGGGTATCAGCCCCAGCATTTT. It codes for CASSGGQGYQPQHF.

The chain is built from TRBV21-1 and TRBJ1-1; the listed D gene, TRBD1, was not tested against the DNA. TRBV21-1 is assigned pseudogene status. CDR3 length: 11 residues. CDR3 sequence: CASSGTVGAFF. CDR3 bases: TGTGCCAGCAGCGGAACAGTTGGAGCTTTCTTT.

This sequence joins TRBV7-6 and TRBJ1-2; D unresolved. CDR3 length: 15 amino acids. Germline lookup yields CDR1 SGHVS and CDR2 FNYEAQ. Deletions cut 1 base from V and 0 bases from J, with 9 bases between. CDR3 coding DNA: TGTGCCAGCAGCTTAGAAGCAGCATCTAACTATGGCTACACCTTC. Its protein product is CASSLEAASNYGYTF. Using reference TRBV7-6 and TRBJ1-2 for the parts outside the CDR3, the full variable domain is GAGVSQSPRYKVTKRGQDVALRCDPISGHVSLYWYRQALGQGPEFLTYFNYEAQQDKSGLPNDRFSAERPEGSISTLTIQRTEQRDSAMYRCASSLEAASNYGYTFGSGTRLTVV.

The chain carries TRBV3-1 (or the pseudogene TRBV3-2) and TRBJ2-1; 9 bases align to TRBD2. Losses at the gene ends were 0 bases for V and 5 bases for J; bases not matched to a gene: 8. The CDR3 has 17 residues. CDR1 is LGHDT, CDR2 YNNKEL, per germline (reference sequence). The CDR3 sequence is CASSQDYPGLAHNEQFF. Here the CDR3 DNA reads TGTGCCAGCAGCCAAGACTATCCGGGACTAGCCCACAATGAGCAGTTCTTC.

This chain joins TRBV10-1 and TRBJ2-7; TRBD1 aligns across 8 bases. Germline V gives CDR1 WNHNN, CDR2 SYGVQD (reference sequence). This CDR3 contains 17 residues. The V and J ends lost 0 bases and 1 base, in that order; junction bases with no gene match: 8. The CDR3 spells CASSESRFQGASYEQYF. The CDR3 DNA reads as TGCGCCAGCAGTGAGTCGCGGTTCCAGGGGGCTTCCTACGAGCAGTACTTC.

The CDR3 region has the DNA TGTGCCAGTAGTAACGGACTAGCGGGACAAGAGACCCAGTACTTC. This translates into CASSNGLAGQETQYF. The chain links TRBV19 to TRBJ2-5; 12 bases line up with TRBD2. Looked up from germline, CDR1 is LNHDA and CDR2 is SQIVND (reference sequence). J was trimmed by 2 bases and V by 4 bases; bases with no gene match: 2. The CDR3 length is 15 residues.

The rearrangement joins TRBV18 to TRBJ2-3; D is uncertain. The CDR3 has 13 residues. The V gene's germline CDR1 is KGHSH and CDR2 LQKENI. V was pared by 3 bases and J by 6 bases, with 10 bases between. Here the CDR3 DNA reads TGTGCCAGCTCACCCCCAACGGGCGATACGCAGTATTTT. Protein sequence: CASSPPTGDTQYF. Combining the CDR3 with reference TRBV18 and TRBJ2-3 gives the whole variable domain NAGVMQNPRHLVRRRGQEARLRCSPMKGHSHVYWYRQLPEEGLKFMVYLQKENIIDESGMPKERFSAEFPKEGPSILRIQQVVRGDSAAYFCASSPPTGDTQYFGPGTRLTVL.

V and J are TRBV5-6 and TRBJ1-2, with 11 bases that match TRBD1. This CDR3 is built from 15 residues. The germline gives CDR1 SGHDT, CDR2 YYEEEE. J was trimmed by 4 bases and V by 4 bases; bases with no gene match: 6. Here the CDR3 DNA reads TGTGCCAGCAGCACTGGGACAGGGGGGACCTATGGCTACACCTTC. This sequence encodes CASSTGTGGTYGYTF.

CDR3 protein: CASSLVGTVQETQYF. The DNA of the CDR3 is TGTGCCAGCAGCTTAGTAGGGACAGTACAAGAGACCCAGTACTTC. The rearrangement uses TRBV7-2 and TRBJ2-5; 7 nucleotides match TRBD1. V lost 1 base and J lost 2; bases outside the gene matches: 4. This CDR3 is built from 15 residues. CDR1 and CDR2 (germline): SGHTA, FQGNSA. The full variable domain, in which reference TRBV7-2 and TRBJ2-5 provide the parts outside the CDR3, is GAGVSQSPSNKVTEKGKDVELRCDPISGHTALYWYRQSLGQGLEFLIYFQGNSAPDKSGLPSDRFSAERTGGSVSTLTIQRTQQEDSAVYLCASSLVGTVQETQYFGPGTRLLVL.

V is TRBV19 and J is TRBJ2-7; D not certain. Trimming removed 6 bases at V and 2 bases at J, with 11 bases between. The germline gives CDR1 LNHDA, CDR2 SQIVND (reference sequence). The CDR3 runs to 13 residues. The CDR3 loop reads CASSRRETYEQYF. DNA for the CDR3: TGTGCCAGTAGCAGACGAGAGACCTACGAGCAGTACTTC. The complete variable domain, with remaining parts taken from reference TRBV19 and TRBJ2-7, reads DGGITQSPKYLFRKEGQNVTLSCEQNLNHDAMYWYRQDPGQGLRLIYYSQIVNDFQKGDIAEGYSVSREKKESFPLTVTSAQKNPTAFYLCASSRRETYEQYFGPGTRLTVT.

This chain links TRBV5-4 with TRBJ2-1; D ambiguous. Trimming removed 3 bases at V and 3 bases at J, with 13 bases between. Germline V CDR1 and CDR2: SGHNT, YYREEE (reference sequence). This CDR3 has 15 residues. The CDR3 loop reads CASSSWAENYNEQFF. The CDR3 DNA reads TGTGCCAGCAGCTCCTGGGCGGAGAACTACAATGAGCAGTTCTTC. Complete variable domain (other parts from reference TRBV5-4 and TRBJ2-1): ETGVTQSPTHLIKTRGQQVTLRCSSQSGHNTVSWYQQALGQGPQFIFQYYREEENGRGNFPPRFSGLQFPNYSSELNVNALELDDSALYLCASSSWAENYNEQFFGPGTRLTVL.

The chain uses TRBV7-2 and TRBJ2-2; tentatively, D is TRBD2 (5 bases). This CDR3 spans 15 amino acids. V was cut by 4 bases and J by 8 bases, with 17 bases left in between. Germline V gene sequence: CDR1 SGHTA, CDR2 FQGNSA. The CDR3 region is CASSSTNLGVGELFF. CDR3 in DNA: TGTGCCAGCAGCTCCACCAACCTGGGAGTGGGGGAGCTGTTTTTT.

This chain links TRBV7-3 with TRBJ2-3; 9 bases align to TRBD2. The germline gives CDR1 SGHTA, CDR2 FQGTGA. J lost 3 bases, V lost 4 bases, and 5 bases had no gene match. The CDR3 extends over 15 amino acids. For the CDR3, the DNA is TGTGCCAGCAGCTCGGGACTAGCCGGGACAGATACGCAGTATTTT. Translation gives CASSSGLAGTDTQYF.